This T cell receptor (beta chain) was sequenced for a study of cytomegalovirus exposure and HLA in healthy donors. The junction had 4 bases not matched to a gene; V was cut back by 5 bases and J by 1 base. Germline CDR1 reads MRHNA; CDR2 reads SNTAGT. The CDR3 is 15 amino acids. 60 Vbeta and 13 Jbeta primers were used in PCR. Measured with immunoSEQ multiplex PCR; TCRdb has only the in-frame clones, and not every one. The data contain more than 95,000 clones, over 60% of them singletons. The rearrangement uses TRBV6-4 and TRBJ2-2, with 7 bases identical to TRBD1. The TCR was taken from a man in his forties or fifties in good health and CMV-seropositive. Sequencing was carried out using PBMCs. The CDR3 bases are TGTGCCAGCAGTCCGGGACAGAAGAACACCGGGGAGCTGTTTTTT. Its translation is CASSPGQKNTGELFF.